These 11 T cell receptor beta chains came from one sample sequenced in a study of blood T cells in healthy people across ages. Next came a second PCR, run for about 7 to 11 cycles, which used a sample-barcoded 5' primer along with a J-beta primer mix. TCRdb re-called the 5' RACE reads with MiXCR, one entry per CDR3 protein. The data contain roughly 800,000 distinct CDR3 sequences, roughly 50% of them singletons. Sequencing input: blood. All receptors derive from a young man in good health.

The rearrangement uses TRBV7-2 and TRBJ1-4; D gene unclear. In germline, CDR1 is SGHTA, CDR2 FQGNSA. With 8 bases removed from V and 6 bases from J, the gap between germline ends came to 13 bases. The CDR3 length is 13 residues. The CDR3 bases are TGTGCCAGCGGCTCTTACTCCCATGAAAAACTGTTTTTT. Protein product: CASGSYSHEKLFF.

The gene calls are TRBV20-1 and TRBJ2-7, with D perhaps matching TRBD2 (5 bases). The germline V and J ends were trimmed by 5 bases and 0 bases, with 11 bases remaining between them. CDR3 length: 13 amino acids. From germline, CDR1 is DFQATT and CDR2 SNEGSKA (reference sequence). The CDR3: CSAATGSSYEQYF. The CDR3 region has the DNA TGCAGTGCTGCAACGGGGAGCTCCTACGAGCAGTACTTC.

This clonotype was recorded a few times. In DNA, the CDR3 is TGTGCCAGCAGCCAAGATTCGATTAGGACTAGCGGGGTGGACGAGCAGTACTTC. Its protein is CASSQDSIRTSGVDEQYF. V usage is TRBV4-2 and J usage is TRBJ2-7; 12 bases align to TRBD2. V was pared by 0 bases and J by 5 bases, with 11 bases of the junction left unmatched. This CDR3 is 18 amino acids long. Per the germline V gene, CDR1 is LGHNA and CDR2 is YNFKEQ.

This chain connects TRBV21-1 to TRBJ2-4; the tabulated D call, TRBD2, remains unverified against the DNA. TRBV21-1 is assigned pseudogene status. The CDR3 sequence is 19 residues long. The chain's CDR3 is CASSKEKLAGVGAKNIQYF. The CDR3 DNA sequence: TGTGCCAGCAGCAAAGAGAAGCTAGCGGGAGTGGGAGCCAAAAACATTCAGTACTTC.

CDR3 sequence: CASSPPGGTDIQYF. The CDR3 nucleotides read TGTGCCAGCAGTCCCCCCGGGGGTACTGACATTCAGTACTTC. The chain has TRBV25-1 and TRBJ2-4, with a weak D call TRBD2 (6 bases). Germline CDR1 is MGHDK and CDR2 is SYGVNS. The CDR3 sequence is 14 residues long. The germline V and J ends were trimmed by 5 bases and 8 bases, with 16 bases remaining between them.

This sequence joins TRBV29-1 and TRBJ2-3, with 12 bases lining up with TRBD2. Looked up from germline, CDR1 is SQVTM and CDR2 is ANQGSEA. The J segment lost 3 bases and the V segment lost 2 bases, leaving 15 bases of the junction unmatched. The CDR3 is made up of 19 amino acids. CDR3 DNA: TGCAGCGTTGAATCGGGCCGGGCTAGCGGGGGGGCCGTAACAGATACGCAGTATTTT. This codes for CSVESGRASGGAVTDTQYF.

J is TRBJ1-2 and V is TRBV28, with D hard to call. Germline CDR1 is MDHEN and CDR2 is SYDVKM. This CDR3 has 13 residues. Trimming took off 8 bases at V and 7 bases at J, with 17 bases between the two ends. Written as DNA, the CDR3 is TGTGCCAGCGGCGGGTTCGTTCTTGGTGGCTACACCTTC. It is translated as CASGGFVLGGYTF.

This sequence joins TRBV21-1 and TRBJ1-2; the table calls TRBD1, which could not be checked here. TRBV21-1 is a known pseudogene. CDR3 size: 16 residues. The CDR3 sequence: CASSKGGVSTNYGYTF. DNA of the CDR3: TGTGCCAGCAGCAAAGGAGGGGTCTCTACTAACTACGGCTACACCTTC.

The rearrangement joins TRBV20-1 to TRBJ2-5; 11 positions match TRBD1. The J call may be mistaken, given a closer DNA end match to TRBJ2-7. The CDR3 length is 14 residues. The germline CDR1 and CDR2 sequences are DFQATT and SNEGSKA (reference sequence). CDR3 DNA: TGCAGTGCTAGAAAGGGACAGGGGGAGTACGAGCAGTACTTC. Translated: CSARKGQGEYEQYF.

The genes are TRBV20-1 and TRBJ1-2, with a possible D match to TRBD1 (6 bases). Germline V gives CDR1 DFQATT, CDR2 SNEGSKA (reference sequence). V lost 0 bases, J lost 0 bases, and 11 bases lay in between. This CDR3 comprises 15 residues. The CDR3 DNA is TGCAGTGCTAGAGACGGACAGCCGGCTAACTATGGCTACACCTTC. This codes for CSARDGQPANYGYTF.

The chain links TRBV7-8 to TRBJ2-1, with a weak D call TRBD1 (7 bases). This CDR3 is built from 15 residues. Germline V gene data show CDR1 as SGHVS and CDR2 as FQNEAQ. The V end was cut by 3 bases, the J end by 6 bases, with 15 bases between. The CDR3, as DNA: TGTGCCAGCAGCTTCTACAGGGGAGGCGGCAATGAGCAGTTCTTC. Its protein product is CASSFYRGGGNEQFF. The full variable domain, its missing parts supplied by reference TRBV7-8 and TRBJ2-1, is GAGVSQSPRYKVAKRGQDVALRCDPISGHVSLFWYQQALGQGPEFLTYFQNEAQLDKSGLPSDRFFAERPEGSVSTLKIQRTQQEDSAVYLCASSFYRGGGNEQFFGPGTRLTVL.